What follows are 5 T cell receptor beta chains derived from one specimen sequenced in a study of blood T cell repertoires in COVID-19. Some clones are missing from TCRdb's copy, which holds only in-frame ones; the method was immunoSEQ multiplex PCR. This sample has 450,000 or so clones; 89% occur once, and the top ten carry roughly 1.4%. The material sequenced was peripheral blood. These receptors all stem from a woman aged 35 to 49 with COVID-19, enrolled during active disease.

This chain's CDR3 is CATSDFPLYDRGDTEAFF. The CDR3 DNA sequence: TGTGCCACCAGTGATTTCCCTCTCTACGACAGGGGGGACACTGAAGCTTTCTTT. This rearrangement joins TRBV24-1 to TRBJ1-1; TRBD1 agrees at 9 bases. The junction had 11 bases not matched to a gene; V was cut back by 1 base and J by 3 bases. The CDR3 consists of 18 residues. Germline V lookup: CDR1 KGHDR, CDR2 SFDVKD.

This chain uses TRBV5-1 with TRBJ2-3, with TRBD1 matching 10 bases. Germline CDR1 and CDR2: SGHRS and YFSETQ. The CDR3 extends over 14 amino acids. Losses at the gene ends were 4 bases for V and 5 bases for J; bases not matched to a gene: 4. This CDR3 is CASSRTGGEDTQYF. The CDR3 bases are TGCGCCAGCAGCCGGACAGGGGGAGAAGATACGCAGTATTTT.

This chain's CDR3 is CASRTGGEETQYF. The CDR3 DNA follows: TGTGCCAGCCGAACAGGGGGCGAAGAGACCCAGTACTTC. This chain links TRBV2 with TRBJ2-5, with 9 bases lining up with TRBD1. The CDR3 extends over 13 amino acids. Germline CDR1 SNHLY, CDR2 FYNNEI. The J segment lost 3 bases and the V segment lost 8 bases, leaving 4 bases of the junction unmatched.

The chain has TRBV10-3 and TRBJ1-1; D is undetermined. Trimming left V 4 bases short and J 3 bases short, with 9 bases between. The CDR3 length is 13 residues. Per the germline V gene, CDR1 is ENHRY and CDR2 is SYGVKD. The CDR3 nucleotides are TGTGCCATCAGTGGAGTGAGGGACACTGAAGCTTTCTTT. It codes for CAISGVRDTEAFF.

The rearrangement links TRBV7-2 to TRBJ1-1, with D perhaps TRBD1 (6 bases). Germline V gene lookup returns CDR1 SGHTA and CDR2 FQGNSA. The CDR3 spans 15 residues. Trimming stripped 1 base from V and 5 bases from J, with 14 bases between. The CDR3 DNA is TGTGCCAGCAGCTTAGTTGCAGGGGCGCGGACTGAAGCTTTCTTT. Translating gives CASSLVAGARTEAFF.